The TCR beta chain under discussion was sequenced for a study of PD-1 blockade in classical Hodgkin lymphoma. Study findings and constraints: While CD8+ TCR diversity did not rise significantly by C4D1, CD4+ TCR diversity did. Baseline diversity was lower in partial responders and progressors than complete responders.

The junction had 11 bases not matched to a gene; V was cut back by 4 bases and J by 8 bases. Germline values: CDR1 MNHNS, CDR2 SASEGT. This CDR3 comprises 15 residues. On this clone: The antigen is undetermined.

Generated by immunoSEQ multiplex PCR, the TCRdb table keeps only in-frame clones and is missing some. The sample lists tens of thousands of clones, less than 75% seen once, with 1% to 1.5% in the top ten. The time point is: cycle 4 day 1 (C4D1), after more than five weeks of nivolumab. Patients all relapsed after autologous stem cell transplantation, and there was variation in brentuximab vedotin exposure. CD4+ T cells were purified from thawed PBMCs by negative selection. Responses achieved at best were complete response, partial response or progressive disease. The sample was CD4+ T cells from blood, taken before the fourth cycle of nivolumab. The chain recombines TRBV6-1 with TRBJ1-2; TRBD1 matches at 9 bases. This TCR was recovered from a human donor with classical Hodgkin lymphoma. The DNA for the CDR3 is TGTGCCAGCAGTGGAAACAGGGGGCGCGGCGAGGGCTACACCTTC. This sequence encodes CASSGNRGRGEGYTF.